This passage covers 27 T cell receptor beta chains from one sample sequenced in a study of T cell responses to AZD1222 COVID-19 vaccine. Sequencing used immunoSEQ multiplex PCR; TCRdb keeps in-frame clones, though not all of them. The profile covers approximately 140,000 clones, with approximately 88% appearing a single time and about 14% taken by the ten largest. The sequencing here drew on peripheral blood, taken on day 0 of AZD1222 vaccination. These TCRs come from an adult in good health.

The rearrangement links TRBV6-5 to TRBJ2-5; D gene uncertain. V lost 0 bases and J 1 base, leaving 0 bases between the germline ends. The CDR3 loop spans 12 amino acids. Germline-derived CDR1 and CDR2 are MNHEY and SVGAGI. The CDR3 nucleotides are TGTGCCAGCAGTTACTCCCAAGAGACCCAGTACTTC. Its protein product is CASSYSQETQYF.

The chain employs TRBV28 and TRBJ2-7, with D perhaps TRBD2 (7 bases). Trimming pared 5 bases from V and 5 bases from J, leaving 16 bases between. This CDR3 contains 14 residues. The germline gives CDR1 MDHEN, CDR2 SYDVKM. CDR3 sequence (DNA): TGTGCCAGCAGTCCGGGGGGCATCATCGACGAGCAGTACTTC. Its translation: CASSPGGIIDEQYF. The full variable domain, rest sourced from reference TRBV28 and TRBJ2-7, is DVKVTQSSRYLVKRTGEKVFLECVQDMDHENMFWYRQDPGLGLRLIYFSYDVKMKEKGDIPEGYSVSREKKERFSLILESASTNQTSMYLCASSPGGIIDEQYFGPGTRLTVT.

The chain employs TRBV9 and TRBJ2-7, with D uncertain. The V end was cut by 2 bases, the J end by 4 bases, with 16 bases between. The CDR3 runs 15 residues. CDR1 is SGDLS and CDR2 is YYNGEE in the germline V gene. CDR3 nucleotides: TGTGCCAGCAGCGTTGGGGTCGGGCAGCCTTACGAGCAGTACTTC. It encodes CASSVGVGQPYEQYF.

Here the CDR3 DNA reads TGTGCCAGCAGTTTATCGGGCAGCTCCTATAATTCACCCCTCCACTTT. Protein sequence: CASSLSGSSYNSPLHF. This chain uses TRBV27 with TRBJ1-6; D not resolved. Looked up from germline, CDR1 is MNHEY and CDR2 is SMNVEV (reference sequence). V was clipped by 0 bases and J by 0 bases, with 6 bases between them. The CDR3 loop spans 16 amino acids.

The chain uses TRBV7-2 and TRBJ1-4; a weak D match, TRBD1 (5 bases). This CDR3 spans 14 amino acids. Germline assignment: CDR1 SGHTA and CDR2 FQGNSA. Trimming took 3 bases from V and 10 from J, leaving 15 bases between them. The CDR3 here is CASSFDSASGKLFF. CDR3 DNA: TGTGCCAGCAGCTTTGACAGTGCTTCCGGAAAACTGTTTTTT.

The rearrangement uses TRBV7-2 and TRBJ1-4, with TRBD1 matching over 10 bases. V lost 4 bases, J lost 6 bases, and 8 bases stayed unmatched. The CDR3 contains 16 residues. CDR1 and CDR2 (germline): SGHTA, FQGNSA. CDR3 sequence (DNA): TGTGCCAGCAGCTCAGCTCGGGGGACAGGGGATGAAAAACTGTTTTTT. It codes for CASSSARGTGDEKLFF.

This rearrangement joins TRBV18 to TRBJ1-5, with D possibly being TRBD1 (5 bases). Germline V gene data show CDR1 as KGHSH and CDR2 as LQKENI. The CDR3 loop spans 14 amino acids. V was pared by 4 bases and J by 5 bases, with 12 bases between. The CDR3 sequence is CASSLRTYDQPQHF. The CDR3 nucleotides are TGTGCCAGCTCACTAAGGACATACGATCAGCCCCAGCATTTT.

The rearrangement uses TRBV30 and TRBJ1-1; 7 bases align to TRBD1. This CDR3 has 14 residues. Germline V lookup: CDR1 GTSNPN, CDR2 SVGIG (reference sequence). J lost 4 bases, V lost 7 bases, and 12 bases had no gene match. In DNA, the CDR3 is TGTGCCTTATACAGGGGTCGGTTGAGCACTGAAGCTTTCTTT. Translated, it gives CALYRGRLSTEAFF.

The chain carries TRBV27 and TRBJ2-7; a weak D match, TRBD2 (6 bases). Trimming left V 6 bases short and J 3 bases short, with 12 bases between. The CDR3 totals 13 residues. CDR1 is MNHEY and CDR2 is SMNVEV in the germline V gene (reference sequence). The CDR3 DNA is TGTGCCAGCAGGAGAAGCGGGTTCTACGAGCAGTACTTC. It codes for CASRRSGFYEQYF.

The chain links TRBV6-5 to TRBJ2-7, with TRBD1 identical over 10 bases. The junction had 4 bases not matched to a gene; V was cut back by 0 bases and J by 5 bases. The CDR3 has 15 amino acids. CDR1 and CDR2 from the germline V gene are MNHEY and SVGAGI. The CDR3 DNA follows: TGTGCCAGCAGTTACTCGGGGGGGACAGGGGACGAGCAGTACTTC. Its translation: CASSYSGGTGDEQYF.

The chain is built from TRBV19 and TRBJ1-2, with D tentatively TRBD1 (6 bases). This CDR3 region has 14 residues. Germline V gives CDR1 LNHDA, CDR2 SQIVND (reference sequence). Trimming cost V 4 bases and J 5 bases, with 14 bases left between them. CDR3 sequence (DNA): TGTGCCAGTAGTACAGGGGAAATTTATTATGGCTACACCTTC. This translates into CASSTGEIYYGYTF.

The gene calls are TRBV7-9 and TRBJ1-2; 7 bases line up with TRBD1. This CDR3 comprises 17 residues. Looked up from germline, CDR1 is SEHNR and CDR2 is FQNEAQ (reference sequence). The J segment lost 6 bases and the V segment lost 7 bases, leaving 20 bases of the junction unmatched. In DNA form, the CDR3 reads TGTGCCAGCACCCTACTACCCGACAGGGTGGAGTTTGATGGCTACACCTTC. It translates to CASTLLPDRVEFDGYTF.

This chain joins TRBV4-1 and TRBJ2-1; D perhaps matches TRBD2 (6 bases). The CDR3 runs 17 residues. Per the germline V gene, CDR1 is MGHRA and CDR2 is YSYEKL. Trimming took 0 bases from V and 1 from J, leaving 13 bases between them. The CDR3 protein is CASSQEGLGGSYNEQFF. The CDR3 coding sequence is TGCGCCAGCAGCCAAGAAGGTCTGGGGGGATCCTACAATGAGCAGTTCTTC.

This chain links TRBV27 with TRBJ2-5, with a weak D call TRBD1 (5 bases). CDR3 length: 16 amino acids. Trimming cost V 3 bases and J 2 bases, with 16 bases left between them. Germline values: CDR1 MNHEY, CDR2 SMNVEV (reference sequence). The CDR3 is CASSFAGPSGQETQYF. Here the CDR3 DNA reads TGTGCCAGCAGTTTCGCAGGGCCTTCAGGGCAAGAGACCCAGTACTTC.

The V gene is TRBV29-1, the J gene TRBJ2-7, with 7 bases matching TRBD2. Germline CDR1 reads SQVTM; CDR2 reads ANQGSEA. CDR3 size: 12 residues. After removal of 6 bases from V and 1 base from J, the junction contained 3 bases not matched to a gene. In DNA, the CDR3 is TGCAGCGTGACTAGCTTATCCTACGAGCAGTACTTC. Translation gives CSVTSLSYEQYF.

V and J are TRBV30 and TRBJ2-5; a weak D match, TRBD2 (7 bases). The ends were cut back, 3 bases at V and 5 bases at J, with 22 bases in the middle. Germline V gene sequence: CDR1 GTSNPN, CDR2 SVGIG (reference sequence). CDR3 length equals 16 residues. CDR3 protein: CAWRKGGPQGNETQYF. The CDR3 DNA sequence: TGTGCCTGGAGAAAGGGGGGGCCGCAGGGTAATGAGACCCAGTACTTC.

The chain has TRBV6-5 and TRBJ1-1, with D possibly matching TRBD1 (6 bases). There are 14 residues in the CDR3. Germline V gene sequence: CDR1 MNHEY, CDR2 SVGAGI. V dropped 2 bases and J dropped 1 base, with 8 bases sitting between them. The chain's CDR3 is CASSYMGQNTEAFF. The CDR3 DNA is TGTGCCAGCAGTTACATGGGACAGAACACTGAAGCTTTCTTT.

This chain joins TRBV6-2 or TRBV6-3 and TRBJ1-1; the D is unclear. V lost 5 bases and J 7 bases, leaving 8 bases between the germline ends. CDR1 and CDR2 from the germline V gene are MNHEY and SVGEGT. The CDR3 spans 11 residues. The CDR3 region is CASSIRGEAFF. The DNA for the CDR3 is TGTGCCAGCAGTATCCGGGGTGAAGCTTTCTTT.

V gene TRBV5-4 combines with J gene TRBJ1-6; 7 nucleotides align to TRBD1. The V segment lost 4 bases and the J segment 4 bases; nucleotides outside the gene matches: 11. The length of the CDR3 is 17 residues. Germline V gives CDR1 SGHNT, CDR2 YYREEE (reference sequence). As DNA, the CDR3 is TGTGCCAGCAGCCCGGACAGGACCGAGAAGTATAATTCACCCCTCCACTTT. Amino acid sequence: CASSPDRTEKYNSPLHF.

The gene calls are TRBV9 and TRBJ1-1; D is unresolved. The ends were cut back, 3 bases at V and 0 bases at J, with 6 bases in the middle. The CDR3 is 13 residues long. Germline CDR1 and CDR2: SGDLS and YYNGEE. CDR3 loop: CASSEGLNTEAFF. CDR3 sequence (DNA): TGTGCCAGCAGCGAAGGGTTGAACACTGAAGCTTTCTTT.

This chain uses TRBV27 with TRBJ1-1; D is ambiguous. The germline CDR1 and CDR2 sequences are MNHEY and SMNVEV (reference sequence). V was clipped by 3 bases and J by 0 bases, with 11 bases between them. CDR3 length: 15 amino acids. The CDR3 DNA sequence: TGTGCCAGCAGTTTCGTAGGTGCGGTGAACACTGAAGCTTTCTTT. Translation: CASSFVGAVNTEAFF.

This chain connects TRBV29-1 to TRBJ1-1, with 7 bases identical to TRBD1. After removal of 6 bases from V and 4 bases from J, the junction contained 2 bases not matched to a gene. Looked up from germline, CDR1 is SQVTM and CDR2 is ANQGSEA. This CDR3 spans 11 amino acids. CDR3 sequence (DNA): TGCAGCGTAGACAGGGCCACTGAAGCTTTCTTT. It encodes CSVDRATEAFF.

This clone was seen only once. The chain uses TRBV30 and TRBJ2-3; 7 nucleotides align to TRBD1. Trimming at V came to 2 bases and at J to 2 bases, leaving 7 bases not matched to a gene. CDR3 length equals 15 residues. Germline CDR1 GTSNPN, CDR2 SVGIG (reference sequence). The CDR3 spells CAWSRGGSTTDTQYF. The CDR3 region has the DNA TGTGCCTGGAGTCGAGGGGGCTCGACCACAGATACGCAGTATTTT.

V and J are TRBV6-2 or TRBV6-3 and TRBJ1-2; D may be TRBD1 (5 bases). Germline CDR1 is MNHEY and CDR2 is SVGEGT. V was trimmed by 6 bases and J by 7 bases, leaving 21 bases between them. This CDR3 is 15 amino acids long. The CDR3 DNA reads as TGTGCCAGCAGCTTCACCTCCAGGGCCACGGTTGGCTACACCTTC. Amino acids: CASSFTSRATVGYTF.

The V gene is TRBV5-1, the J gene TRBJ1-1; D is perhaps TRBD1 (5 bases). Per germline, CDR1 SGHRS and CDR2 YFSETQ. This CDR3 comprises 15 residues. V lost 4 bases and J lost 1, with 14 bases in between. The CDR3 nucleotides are TGCGCCAGCAGCGGAAGGGCAGGACAGAACACTGAAGCTTTCTTT. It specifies CASSGRAGQNTEAFF.

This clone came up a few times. The CDR3 sequence is CASSDTRRGEKLFF. The CDR3 DNA follows: TGTGCCAGCAGCGACACAAGGCGGGGGGAAAAACTGTTTTTT. This chain uses TRBV9 with TRBJ1-4, with D perhaps matching TRBD1 (5 bases). The CDR3 runs 14 residues. CDR1 and CDR2 (germline): SGDLS, YYNGEE. Trimming left V 3 bases short and J 8 bases short, with 14 bases between.

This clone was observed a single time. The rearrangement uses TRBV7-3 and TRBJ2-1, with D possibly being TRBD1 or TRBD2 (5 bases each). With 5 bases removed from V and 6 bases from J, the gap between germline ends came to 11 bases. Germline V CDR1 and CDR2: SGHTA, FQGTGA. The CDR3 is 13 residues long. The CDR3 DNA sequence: TGTGCCAGCAGCCCAGGGACCTTCAATGAGCAGTTCTTC. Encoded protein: CASSPGTFNEQFF.